One TCR beta chain is described in this entry. The target antigen is unknown. For the second PCR, which ran for roughly 7 to 11 cycles, a sample-barcoded 5' primer and a J-beta primer mix were used. TCRdb recomputed calls from the 5' RACE reads with MiXCR, one row per CDR3 protein. Among over a million distinct CDR3 sequences, almost 60% were seen once, and the ten largest hold roughly 6.3%. This record belongs to a study of blood T cells in healthy people across ages. Study outcomes and limitations: Roughly linear declines in TCR beta diversity per million T cells occurred with age.

Germline loops: CDR1 MGHRA, CDR2 YSYEKL. The CDR3 covers 13 residues. Trimming pared 7 bases from V and 3 bases from J, leaving 13 bases between. Sequenced: blood. This sequence originates from a man younger than 35 in good health. The chain has TRBV4-1 and TRBJ2-7; D may be TRBD1 (6 bases). The CDR3 coding sequence is TGCGCCAGCAACAGGGCGACGGACTACGAGCAGTACTTC. It translates to CASNRATDYEQYF.